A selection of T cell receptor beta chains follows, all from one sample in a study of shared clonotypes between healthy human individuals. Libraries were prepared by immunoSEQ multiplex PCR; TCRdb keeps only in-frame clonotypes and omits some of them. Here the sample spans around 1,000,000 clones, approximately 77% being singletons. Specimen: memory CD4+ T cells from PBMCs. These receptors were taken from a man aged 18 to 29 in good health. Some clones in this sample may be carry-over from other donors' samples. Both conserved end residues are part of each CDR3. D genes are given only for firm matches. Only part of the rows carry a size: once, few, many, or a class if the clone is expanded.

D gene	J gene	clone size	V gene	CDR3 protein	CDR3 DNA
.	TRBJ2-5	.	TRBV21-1	CASGEGNRVQETQYF	TGTGCCAGCGGGGAGGGGAATCGCGTCCAAGAGACCCAGTACTTC
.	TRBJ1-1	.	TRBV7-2	CASSLAFLGGTEAFF	TGTGCCAGCAGCTTAGCTTTCCTAGGAGGGACTGAAGCTTTCTTT
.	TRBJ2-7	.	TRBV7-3	CASSQPSERQYF	TGTGCCAGCAGCCAACCCAGCGAACGGCAGTACTTC
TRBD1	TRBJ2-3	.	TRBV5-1	CASSSRRPTGGSQYF	TGCGCCAGCAGCTCGAGGAGGCCGACAGGGGGCTCGCAGTATTTT
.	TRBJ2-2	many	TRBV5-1	CASSPLTTLNTGELFF	TGCGCCAGCAGCCCCCTGACTACTCTAAACACCGGGGAGCTGTTTTTT
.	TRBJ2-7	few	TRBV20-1	CSARGDYEQYF	TGCAGTGCTAGGGGGGACTACGAGCAGTACTTC
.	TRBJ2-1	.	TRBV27	CASSLRTANEQFF	TGTGCCAGCAGTTTACGGACTGCCAATGAGCAGTTCTTC
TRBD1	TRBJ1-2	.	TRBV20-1	CSARQGYGYTF	TGCAGTGCCAGACAGGGGTATGGCTACACCTTC
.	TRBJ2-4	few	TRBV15	CATSSTGTKNIQYF	TGTGCCACCAGCAGTACAGGAACCAAAAACATTCAGTACTTC
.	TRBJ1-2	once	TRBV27	CASSPEKGVVYGYTF	TGTGCCAGCAGCCCCGAGAAGGGGGTTGTCTATGGCTACACCTTC
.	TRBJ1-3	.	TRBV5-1	CASSLGYSLGNGNTIYF	TGCGCCAGCAGCTTGGGATATAGTCTAGGGAATGGAAACACCATATATTTT
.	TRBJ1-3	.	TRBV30	CAWMRGGSSGNTIYF	TGTGCCTGGATGAGGGGGGGAAGCTCTGGAAACACCATATATTTT
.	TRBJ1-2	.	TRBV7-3	CASSSTTGTDGYTF	TGTGCCAGCAGCTCAACCACCGGGACGGATGGCTACACCTTC
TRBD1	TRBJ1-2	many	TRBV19	CASSARGQNYGYTF	TGTGCCAGTTCCGCGAGGGGGCAGAACTATGGCTACACCTTC
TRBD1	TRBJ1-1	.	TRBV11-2	CASSSGQAGTEAFF	TGTGCCAGCAGCTCCGGACAGGCGGGGACTGAAGCTTTCTTT
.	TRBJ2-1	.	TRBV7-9	CASSPPGRREQFF	TGTGCCAGCAGCCCACCCGGCCGGCGAGAGCAGTTCTTC
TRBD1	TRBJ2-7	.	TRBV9	CASSVAGGFSYEQYF	TGTGCCAGCAGCGTAGCAGGGGGCTTCTCCTACGAGCAGTACTTC
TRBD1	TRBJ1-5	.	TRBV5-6	CASSRTTGGVEPQHF	TGTGCCAGCAGCCGAACTACAGGGGGAGTTGAGCCCCAGCATTTT
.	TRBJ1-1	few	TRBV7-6	CASSFRGRNTEAFF	TGTGCCAGCAGCTTTCGGGGTCGAAACACTGAAGCTTTCTTT
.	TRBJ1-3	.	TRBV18	CASSPPGKGNTIYF	TGTGCCAGCTCACCACCGGGGAAAGGAAACACCATATATTTT
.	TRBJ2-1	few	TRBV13	CASSLGRDGTGGFYNEQFF	TGTGCCAGCAGCTTAGGACGGGACGGGACCGGAGGATTCTACAATGAGCAGTTCTTC
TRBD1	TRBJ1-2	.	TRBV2	CASSKGQEGGTF	TGTGCCAGCAGTAAGGGACAGGAGGGCGGCACCTTC
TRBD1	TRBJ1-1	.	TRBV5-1	CASSLGQAGTEAFF	TGCGCCAGCAGCCTAGGACAGGCGGGAACTGAAGCTTTCTTT
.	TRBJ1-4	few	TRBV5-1	CASSLVGGENEKLFF	TGCGCCAGCAGCTTGGTAGGGGGGGAGAATGAAAAACTGTTTTTT
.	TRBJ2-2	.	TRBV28	CASRLNRDTGELFF	TGTGCCAGCCGATTAAACAGGGACACCGGGGAGCTGTTTTTT
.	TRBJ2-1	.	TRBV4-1	CASSPGRDQQFF	TGCGCCAGCAGCCCGGGCCGGGACCAGCAGTTCTTC
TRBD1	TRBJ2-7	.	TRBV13	CASSLMPKKGQILLGPTYEQYF	TGTGCCAGCAGCTTAATGCCAAAAAAGGGACAGATACTCTTAGGGCCGACCTACGAGCAGTACTTC
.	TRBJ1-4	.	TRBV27	CASKQGSFATNEKLFF	TGTGCCAGCAAACAGGGCTCCTTTGCAACTAATGAAAAACTGTTTTTT
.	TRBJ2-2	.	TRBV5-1	CASSFRPGQNTGELFF	TGCGCCAGCAGCTTCAGACCGGGACAGAACACCGGGGAGCTGTTTTTT
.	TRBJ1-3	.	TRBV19	CASSIGQATGNTIYF	TGTGCCAGTAGTATCGGGCAGGCGACTGGAAACACCATATATTTT
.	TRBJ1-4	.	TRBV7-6	CASSLEVPQGNEKLFF	TGTGCCAGCAGCTTAGAAGTTCCGCAGGGGAATGAAAAACTGTTTTTT
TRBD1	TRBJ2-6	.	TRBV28	CASISDRAGANVLTF	TGTGCCAGCATCTCTGACAGGGCTGGGGCCAACGTCCTGACTTTC
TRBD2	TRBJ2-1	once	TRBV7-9	CASSPQAGAWGEQFF	TGTGCCAGCAGCCCGCAAGCGGGAGCTTGGGGCGAGCAGTTCTTC
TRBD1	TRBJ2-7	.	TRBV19	CASSSGTASYEQYF	TGTGCCAGTTCATCCGGGACAGCATCCTACGAGCAGTACTTC
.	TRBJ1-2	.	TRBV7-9	CASSAGTGRYGYTF	TGTGCCAGCAGCGCTGGGACGGGACGATATGGCTACACCTTC